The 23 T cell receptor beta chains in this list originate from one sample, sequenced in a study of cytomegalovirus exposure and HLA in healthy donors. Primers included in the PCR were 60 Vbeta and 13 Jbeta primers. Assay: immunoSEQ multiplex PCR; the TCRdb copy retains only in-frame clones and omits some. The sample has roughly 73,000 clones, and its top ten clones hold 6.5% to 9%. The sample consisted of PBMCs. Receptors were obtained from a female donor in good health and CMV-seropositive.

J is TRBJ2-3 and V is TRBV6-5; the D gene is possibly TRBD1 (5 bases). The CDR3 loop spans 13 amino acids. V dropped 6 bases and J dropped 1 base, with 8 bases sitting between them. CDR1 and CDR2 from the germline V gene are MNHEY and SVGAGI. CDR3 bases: TGTGCCAGCAGGGGGCTAGGCACAGATACGCAGTATTTT. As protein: CASRGLGTDTQYF.

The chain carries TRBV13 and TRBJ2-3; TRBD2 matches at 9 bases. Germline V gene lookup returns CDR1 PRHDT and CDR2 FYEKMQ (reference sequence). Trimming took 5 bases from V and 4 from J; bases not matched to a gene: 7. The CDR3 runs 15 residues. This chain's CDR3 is CASSEAGGRADTQYF. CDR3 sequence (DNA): TGTGCCAGCAGCGAAGCGGGCGGGAGGGCAGATACGCAGTATTTT.

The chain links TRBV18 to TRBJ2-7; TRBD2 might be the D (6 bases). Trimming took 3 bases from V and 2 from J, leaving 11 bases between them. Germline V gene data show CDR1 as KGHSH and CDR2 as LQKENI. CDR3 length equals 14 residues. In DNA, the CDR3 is TGTGCCAGCTCACCGGGCCGCGGGGCCTACGAGCAGTACTTC. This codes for CASSPGRGAYEQYF. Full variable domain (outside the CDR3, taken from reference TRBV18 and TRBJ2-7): NAGVMQNPRHLVRRRGQEARLRCSPMKGHSHVYWYRQLPEEGLKFMVYLQKENIIDESGMPKERFSAEFPKEGPSILRIQQVVRGDSAAYFCASSPGRGAYEQYFGPGTRLTVT.

The CDR3, as DNA: TGCGCCAGCAGCCAAGGCGGGCGCGGGGGGGCCGGAGATACGCAGTATTTT. Its protein is CASSQGGRGGAGDTQYF. The rearrangement uses TRBV4-3 and TRBJ2-3; 9 bases fit TRBD2. From germline, CDR1 is LGHNA and CDR2 YSLEER. V lost 1 base and J lost 5; bases outside the gene matches: 10. The CDR3 totals 17 residues.

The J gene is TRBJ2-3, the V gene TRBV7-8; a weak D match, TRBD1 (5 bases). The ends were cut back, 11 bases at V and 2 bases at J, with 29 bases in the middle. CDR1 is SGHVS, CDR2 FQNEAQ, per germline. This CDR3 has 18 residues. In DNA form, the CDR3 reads TGTGCCGTCAGCTTCAGCGAGACAGAGCCTGAGGACACAGATACGCAGTATTTT. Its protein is CAVSFSETEPEDTDTQYF.

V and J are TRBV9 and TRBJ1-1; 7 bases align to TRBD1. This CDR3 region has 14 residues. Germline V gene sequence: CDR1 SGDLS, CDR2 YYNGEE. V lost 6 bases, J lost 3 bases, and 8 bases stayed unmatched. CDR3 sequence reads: CASNSGGPDTEAFF. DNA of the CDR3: TGTGCCAGCAACTCAGGGGGGCCGGACACTGAAGCTTTCTTT.

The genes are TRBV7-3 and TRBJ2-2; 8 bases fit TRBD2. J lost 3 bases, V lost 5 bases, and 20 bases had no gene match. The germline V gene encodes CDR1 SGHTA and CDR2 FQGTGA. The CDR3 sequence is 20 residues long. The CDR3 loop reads CASSPPSDPGRARDTGELFF. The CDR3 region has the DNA TGTGCCAGCAGCCCCCCATCGGATCCCGGGAGGGCCAGGGACACCGGGGAGCTGTTTTTT. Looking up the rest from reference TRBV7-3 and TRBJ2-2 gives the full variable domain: GAGVSQTPSNKVTEKGKYVELRCDPISGHTALYWYRQSLGQGPEFLIYFQGTGAADDSGLPNDRFFAVRPEGSVSTLKIQRTERGDSAVYLCASSPPSDPGRARDTGELFFGEGSRLTVL.

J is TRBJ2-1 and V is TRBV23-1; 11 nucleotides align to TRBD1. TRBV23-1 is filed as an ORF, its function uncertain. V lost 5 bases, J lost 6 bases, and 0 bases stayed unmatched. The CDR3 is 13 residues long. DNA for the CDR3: TGCGCCAGCAGTGGGACAGGGGGCAATGAGCAGTTCTTC. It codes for CASSGTGGNEQFF.

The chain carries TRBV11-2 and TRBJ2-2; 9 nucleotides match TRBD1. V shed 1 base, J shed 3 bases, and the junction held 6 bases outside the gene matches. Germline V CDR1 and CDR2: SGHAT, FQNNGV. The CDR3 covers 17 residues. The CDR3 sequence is CASSLGDRELDTGELFF. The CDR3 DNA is TGTGCCAGCAGCTTAGGGGACAGGGAGTTGGACACCGGGGAGCTGTTTTTT.

As DNA, the CDR3 is TGTGCCAGTAGTATAGTTATTGGAGGGTCAGATACGCAGTATTTT. It yields the protein CASSIVIGGSDTQYF. The chain couples TRBV19 to TRBJ2-3, with a weak D call TRBD2 (6 bases). This CDR3 contains 15 residues. Germline CDR1 reads LNHDA; CDR2 reads SQIVND (reference sequence). The V and J ends lost 1 base and 4 bases respectively, with 12 bases between them.

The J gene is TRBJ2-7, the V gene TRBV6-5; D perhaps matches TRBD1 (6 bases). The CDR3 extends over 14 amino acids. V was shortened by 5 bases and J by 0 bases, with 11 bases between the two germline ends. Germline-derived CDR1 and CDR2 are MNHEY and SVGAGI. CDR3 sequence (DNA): TGTGCCAGCAGTCGGACAGCGAGCTCCTACGAGCAGTACTTC. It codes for CASSRTASSYEQYF.

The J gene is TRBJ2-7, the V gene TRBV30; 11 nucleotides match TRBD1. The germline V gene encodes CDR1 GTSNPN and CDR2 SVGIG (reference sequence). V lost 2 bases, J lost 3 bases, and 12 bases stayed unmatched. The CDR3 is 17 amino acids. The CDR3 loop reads CAWSFPNWTGGFYEQYF. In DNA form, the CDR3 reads TGTGCCTGGAGTTTCCCAAACTGGACAGGGGGCTTCTACGAGCAGTACTTC.

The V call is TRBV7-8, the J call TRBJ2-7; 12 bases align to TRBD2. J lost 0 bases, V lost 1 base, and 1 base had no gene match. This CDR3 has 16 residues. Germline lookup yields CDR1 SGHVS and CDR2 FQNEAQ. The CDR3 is CASSLVLAGGSYEQYF. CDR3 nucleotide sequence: TGTGCCAGCAGCTTAGTACTAGCGGGGGGCTCCTACGAGCAGTACTTC.

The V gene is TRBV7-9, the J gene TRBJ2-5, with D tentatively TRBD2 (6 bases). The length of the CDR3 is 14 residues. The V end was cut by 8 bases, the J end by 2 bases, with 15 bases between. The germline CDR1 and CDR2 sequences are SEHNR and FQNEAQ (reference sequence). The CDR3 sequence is CASRSRDSQETQYF. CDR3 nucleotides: TGTGCCAGCCGTTCCCGGGACTCACAAGAGACCCAGTACTTC.

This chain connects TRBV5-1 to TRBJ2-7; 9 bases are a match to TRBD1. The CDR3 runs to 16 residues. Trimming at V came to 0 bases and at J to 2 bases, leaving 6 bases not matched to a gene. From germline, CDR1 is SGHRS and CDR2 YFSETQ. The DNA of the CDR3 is TGCGCCAGCAGCTTGGAACCGAGACAGGGGGCCTACGAGCAGTACTTC. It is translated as CASSLEPRQGAYEQYF.

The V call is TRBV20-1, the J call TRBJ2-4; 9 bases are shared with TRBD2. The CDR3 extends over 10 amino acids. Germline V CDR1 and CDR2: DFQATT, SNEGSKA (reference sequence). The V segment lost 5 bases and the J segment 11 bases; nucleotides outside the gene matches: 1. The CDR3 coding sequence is TGCAGTGCTGAGCGGGGGGTTCAGTACTTC. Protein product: CSAERGVQYF.

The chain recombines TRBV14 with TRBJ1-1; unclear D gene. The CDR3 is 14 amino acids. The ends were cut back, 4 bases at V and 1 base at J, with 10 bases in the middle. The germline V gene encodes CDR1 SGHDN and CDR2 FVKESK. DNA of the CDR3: TGTGCCAGCAGCCTCGTGCGGAAGAACACTGAAGCTTTCTTT. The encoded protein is CASSLVRKNTEAFF.

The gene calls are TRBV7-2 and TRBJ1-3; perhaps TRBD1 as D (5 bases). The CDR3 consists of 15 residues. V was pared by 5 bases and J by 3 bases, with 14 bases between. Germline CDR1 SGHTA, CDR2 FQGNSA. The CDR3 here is CASSPTGTDGNTIYF. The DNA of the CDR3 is TGTGCCAGCAGCCCCACCGGGACTGATGGAAACACCATATATTTT.

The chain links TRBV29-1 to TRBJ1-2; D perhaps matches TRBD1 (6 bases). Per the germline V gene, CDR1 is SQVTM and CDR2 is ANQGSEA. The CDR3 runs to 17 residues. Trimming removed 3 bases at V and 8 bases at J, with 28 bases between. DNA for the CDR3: TGCAGCGTTGAGCGAGGGGGACGTCCACCCGAGGGTTGGGGCTACACCTTC. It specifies CSVERGGRPPEGWGYTF.

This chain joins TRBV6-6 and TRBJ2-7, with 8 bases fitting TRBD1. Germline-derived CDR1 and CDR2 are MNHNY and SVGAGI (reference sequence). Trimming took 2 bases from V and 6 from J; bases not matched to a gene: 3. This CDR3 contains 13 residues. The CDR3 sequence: CASSYMTGAEQYF. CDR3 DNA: TGTGCCAGCAGTTACATGACAGGGGCCGAGCAGTACTTC.

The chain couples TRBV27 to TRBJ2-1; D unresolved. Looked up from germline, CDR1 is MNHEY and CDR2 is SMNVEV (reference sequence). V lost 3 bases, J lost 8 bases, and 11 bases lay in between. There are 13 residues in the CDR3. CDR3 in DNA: TGTGCCAGCAGTTTTCGGAGAGGCGATGAGCAGTTCTTC. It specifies CASSFRRGDEQFF.

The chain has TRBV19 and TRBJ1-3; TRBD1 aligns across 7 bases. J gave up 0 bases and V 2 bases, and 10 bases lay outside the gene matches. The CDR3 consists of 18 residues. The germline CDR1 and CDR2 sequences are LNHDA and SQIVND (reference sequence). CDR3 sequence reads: CASSIILARDSSGNTIYF. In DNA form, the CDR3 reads TGTGCCAGTAGTATAATCTTGGCCCGGGACAGCTCTGGAAACACCATATATTTT.

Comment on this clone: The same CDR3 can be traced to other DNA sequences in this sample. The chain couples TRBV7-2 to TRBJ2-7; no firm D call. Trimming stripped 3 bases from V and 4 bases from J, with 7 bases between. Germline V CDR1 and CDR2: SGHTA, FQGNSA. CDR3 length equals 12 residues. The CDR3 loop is CASSFPRYEQYF. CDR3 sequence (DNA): TGTGCCAGCAGCTTCCCCCGTTACGAGCAGTACTTC.